This TCR beta chain stems from a study of beta chain features in type 1 diabetes. General study results and limits: A greater similarity of naive, central memory and Treg TCRB repertoires was seen among patients than among healthy donors. PCR might pick shorter templates more often, in the same way for patients and controls. There was a moderate but significant shortening of TCRB CDR3s in all four CD4+ subsets of Type 1 diabetes patients.

This CDR3 has 14 residues. Trimming pared 5 bases from V and 1 base from J, leaving 11 bases between. Germline assignment: CDR1 SGHDT and CDR2 YYEEEE. A few counts support this clone. Its antigen is unidentified. Reverse transcription of all isolated RNA meant that expressed TCRB transcripts were sequenced. Assay: immunoSEQ multiplex PCR; the TCRdb copy retains only in-frame clones and omits some. Of 310,000 or so clones detected, around 8.5% appear once; the ten largest clones hold 0.95% to 1.1%. This sequence joins TRBV5-6 and TRBJ2-3; D is unresolved. Material: central memory CD4+ T cells from blood. The TCR sequence derives from a man younger than 45 with type 1 diabetes. CDR3 sequence (DNA): TGTGCCAGCAGGACGTCAAGGGGCACAGATACGCAGTATTTT. Amino acid sequence: CASRTSRGTDTQYF.